This TCR beta chain was captured in a study of beta chain features in type 1 diabetes. Findings and limits, study-wide: Moderately but significantly shorter TCRB CDR3s were found in Type 1 diabetes patients in all four CD4+ subsets.

All of the isolated RNA was reverse transcribed, so expressed TCRB transcripts were sequenced. TCRdb keeps only in-frame clones here, not all; method: immunoSEQ multiplex PCR. Of some 190,000 clones detected, around 7.9% appear once; the ten largest clones hold about 0.5%. Germline CDR1 is MDHEN and CDR2 is SYDVKM. V shed 3 bases, J shed 6 bases, and the junction held 9 bases outside the gene matches. The CDR3 sequence is 16 residues long. As regards this clone: Its specificity is not known.

This sequence was found in a man younger than 35 with type 1 diabetes. The sequenced sample was central memory CD4+ T cells from blood. V is TRBV28 and J is TRBJ1-5; 9 bases are shared with TRBD1. The CDR3 DNA reads as TGTGCCAGCAGTTTGGCATGGACAGGGGCAGGTCAGCCCCAGCATTTT. Residues: CASSLAWTGAGQPQHF.